The clone carrying this T cell receptor beta chain was seen only a few times. The data stem from a study of blood T cell repertoires in COVID-19. This CDR3 is 15 amino acids long. V was clipped by 6 bases and J by 6 bases; unmatched bases: 11. Germline CDR1 SGHAT, CDR2 FQNNGV. The protocol was immunoSEQ multiplex PCR, while the TCRdb copy is restricted to in-frame clones and leaves out a portion. The sample contains approximately 70,000 clones, about nine tenths of which appear only once. Source material: peripheral blood. The chain is built from TRBV11-2 and TRBJ2-3; 8 bases match TRBD1. The TCR sequence derives from a man over 45 with active COVID-19. CDR3 in amino acids: CASRDPRGPEDTQYF. DNA of the CDR3: TGTGCCAGCAGAGACCCCAGGGGGCCCGAGGATACGCAGTATTTT.